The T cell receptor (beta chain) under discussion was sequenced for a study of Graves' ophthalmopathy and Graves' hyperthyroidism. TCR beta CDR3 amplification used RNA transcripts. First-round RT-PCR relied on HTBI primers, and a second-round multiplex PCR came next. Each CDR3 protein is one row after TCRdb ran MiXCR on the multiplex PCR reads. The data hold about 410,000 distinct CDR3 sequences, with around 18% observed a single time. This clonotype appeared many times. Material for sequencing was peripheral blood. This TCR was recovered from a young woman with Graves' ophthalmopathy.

The CDR3: CASSPPLSGLGDTQYF. The CDR3 DNA follows: TGCGCCAGCAGTCCCCCGTTGAGTGGCCTAGGAGATACGCAGTATTTT. The chain is built from TRBV5-1 and TRBJ2-3; D call uncertain. The CDR3 spans 16 residues. CDR1 SGHRS and CDR2 YFSETQ come from the germline V gene. The V end lost 5 bases, the J end lost 5 bases, and 21 bases lay between the germline ends.